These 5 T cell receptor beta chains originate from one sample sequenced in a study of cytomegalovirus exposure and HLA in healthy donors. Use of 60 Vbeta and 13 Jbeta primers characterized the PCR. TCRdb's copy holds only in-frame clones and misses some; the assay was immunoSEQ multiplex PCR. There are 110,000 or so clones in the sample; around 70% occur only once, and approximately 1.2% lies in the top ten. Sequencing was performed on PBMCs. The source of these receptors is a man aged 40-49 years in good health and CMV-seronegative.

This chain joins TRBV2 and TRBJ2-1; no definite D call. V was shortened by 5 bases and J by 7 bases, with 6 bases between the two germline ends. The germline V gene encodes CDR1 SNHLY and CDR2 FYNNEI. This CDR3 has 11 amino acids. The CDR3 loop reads CASSSPNEQFF. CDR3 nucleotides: TGTGCCAGCAGTTCCCCGAATGAGCAGTTCTTC. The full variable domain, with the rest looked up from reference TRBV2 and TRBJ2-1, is EPEVTQTPSHQVTQMGQEVILRCVPISNHLYFYWYRQILGQKVEFLVSFYNNEISEKSEIFDDQFSVERPDGSNFTLKIRSTKLEDSAMYFCASSSPNEQFFGPGTRLTVL.

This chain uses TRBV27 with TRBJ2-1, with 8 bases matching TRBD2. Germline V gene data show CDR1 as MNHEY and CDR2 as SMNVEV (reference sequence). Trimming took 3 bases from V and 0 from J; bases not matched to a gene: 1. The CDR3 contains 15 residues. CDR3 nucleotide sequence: TGTGCCAGCAGTTTGGCGGGAGGCTCCTACAATGAGCAGTTCTTC. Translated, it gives CASSLAGGSYNEQFF.

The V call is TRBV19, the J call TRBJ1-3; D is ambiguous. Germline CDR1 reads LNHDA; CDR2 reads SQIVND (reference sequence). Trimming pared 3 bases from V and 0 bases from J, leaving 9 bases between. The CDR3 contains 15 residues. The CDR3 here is CASSMGSYSGNTIYF. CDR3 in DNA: TGTGCCAGTAGTATGGGGAGTTACTCTGGAAACACCATATATTTT. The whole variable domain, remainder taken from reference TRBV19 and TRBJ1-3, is DGGITQSPKYLFRKEGQNVTLSCEQNLNHDAMYWYRQDPGQGLRLIYYSQIVNDFQKGDIAEGYSVSREKKESFPLTVTSAQKNPTAFYLCASSMGSYSGNTIYFGEGSWLTVV.

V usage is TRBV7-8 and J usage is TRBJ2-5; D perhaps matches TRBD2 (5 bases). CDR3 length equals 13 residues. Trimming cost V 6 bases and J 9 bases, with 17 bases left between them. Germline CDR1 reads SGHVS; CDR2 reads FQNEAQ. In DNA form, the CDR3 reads TGTGCCAGCAGGACTGACGGAGGAATGGCCCAGTACTTC. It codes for CASRTDGGMAQYF.

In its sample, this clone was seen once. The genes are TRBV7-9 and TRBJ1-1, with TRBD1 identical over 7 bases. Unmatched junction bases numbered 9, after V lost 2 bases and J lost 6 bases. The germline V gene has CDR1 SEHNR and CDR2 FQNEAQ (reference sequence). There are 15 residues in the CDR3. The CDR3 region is CASSLPWDSQSEAFF. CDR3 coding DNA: TGTGCCAGCAGCTTACCATGGGACAGTCAATCTGAAGCTTTCTTT.